This T cell receptor beta chain was sequenced for a study of blood T cell repertoires in COVID-19. Overall study context: Acute-phase and convalescent COVID-19 samples originated in the United States, Italy and Spain.

How the authors handled the data: By means of reference gene primer amplification, nucleated cell counts were estimated. Generated by immunoSEQ multiplex PCR, the TCRdb table keeps only in-frame clones and is missing some. The DNA was the basis for D and trimming; V, J and clone size are from that table. The sample contains about 190,000 clones, 70% to 90% of which appear only once. Germline V gene data show CDR1 as LNHDA and CDR2 as SQIVND (reference sequence). This CDR3 has 14 residues. V was clipped by 10 bases and J by 3 bases; unmatched bases: 6. This sequence joins TRBV19 and TRBJ2-1; TRBD2 agrees at 10 bases. The receptor was isolated from a woman aged 40-49 years who had recovered from COVID-19. Input material: peripheral blood. CDR3 coding DNA: TGTGCCACAAGACAGCGGGAGGGCTACAATGAGCAGTTCTTC. It translates to CATRQREGYNEQFF. Looking up the rest from reference TRBV19 and TRBJ2-1 gives the full variable domain: DGGITQSPKYLFRKEGQNVTLSCEQNLNHDAMYWYRQDPGQGLRLIYYSQIVNDFQKGDIAEGYSVSREKKESFPLTVTSAQKNPTAFYLCATRQREGYNEQFFGPGTRLTVL.